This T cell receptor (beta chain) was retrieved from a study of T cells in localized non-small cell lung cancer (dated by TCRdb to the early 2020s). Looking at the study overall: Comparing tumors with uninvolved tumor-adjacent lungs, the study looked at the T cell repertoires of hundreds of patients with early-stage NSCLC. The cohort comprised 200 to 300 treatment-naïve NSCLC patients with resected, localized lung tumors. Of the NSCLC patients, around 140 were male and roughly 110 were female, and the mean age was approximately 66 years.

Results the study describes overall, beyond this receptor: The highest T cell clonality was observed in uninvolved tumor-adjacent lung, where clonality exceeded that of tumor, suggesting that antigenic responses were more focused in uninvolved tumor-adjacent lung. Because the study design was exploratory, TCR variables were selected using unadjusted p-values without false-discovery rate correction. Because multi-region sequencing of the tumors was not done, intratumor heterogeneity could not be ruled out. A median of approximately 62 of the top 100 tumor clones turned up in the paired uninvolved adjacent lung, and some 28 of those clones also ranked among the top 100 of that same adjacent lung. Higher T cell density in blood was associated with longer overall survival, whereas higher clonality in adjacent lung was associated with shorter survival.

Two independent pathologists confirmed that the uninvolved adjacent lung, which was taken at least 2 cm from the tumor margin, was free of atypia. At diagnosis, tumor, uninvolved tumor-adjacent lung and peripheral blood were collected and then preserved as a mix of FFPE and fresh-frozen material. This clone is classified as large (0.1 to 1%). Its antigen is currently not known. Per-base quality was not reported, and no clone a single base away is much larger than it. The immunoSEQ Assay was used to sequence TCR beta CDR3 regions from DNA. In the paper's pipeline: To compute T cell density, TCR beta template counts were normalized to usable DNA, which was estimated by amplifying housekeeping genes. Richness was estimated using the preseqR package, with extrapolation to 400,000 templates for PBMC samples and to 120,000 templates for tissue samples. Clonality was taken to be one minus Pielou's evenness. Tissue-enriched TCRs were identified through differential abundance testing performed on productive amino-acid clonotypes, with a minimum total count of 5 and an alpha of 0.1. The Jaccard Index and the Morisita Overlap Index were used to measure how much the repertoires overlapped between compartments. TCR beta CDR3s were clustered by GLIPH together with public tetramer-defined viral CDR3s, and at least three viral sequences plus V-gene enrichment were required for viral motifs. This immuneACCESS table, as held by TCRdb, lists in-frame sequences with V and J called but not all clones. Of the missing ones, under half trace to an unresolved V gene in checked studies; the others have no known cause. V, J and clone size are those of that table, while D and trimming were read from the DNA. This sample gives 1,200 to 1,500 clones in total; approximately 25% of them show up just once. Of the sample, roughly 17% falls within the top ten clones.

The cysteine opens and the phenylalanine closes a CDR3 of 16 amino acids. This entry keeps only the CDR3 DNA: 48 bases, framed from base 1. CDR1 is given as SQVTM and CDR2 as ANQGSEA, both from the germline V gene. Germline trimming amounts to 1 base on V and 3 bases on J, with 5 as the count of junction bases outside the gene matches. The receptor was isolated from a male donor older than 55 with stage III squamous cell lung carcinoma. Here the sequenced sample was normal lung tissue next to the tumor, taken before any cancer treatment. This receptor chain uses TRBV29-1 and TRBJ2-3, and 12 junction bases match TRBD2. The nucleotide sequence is TGCAGCGTTGAAGGGACTAGCGGGATGGGTACAGATACGCAGTATTTT. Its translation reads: CSVEGTSGMGTDTQYF.